Reported below is one TCR beta chain. Generated by immunoSEQ multiplex PCR, the TCRdb table keeps only in-frame clones and is missing some. The table records about 70,000 clones, approximately 79% of them present only once. These data come from a study of radiotherapy plus CTLA-4 blockade in lung cancer. With 2 bases removed from V and 1 base from J, the gap between germline ends came to 5 bases. The germline CDR1 and CDR2 sequences are PRHDT and FYEKMQ (reference sequence). The length of the CDR3 is 13 residues. V is TRBV13 and J is TRBJ1-1, with D possibly being TRBD1 (5 bases). This TCR came from a human donor with non-small cell lung cancer who had a complete response to radiotherapy plus ipilimumab. Here the sequenced sample was peripheral blood, taken from a patient treated with radiotherapy plus ipilimumab. The CDR3 region has the DNA TGTGCCAGCAGCTTACAGGGGAACACTGAAGCTTTCTTT. It encodes CASSLQGNTEAFF.